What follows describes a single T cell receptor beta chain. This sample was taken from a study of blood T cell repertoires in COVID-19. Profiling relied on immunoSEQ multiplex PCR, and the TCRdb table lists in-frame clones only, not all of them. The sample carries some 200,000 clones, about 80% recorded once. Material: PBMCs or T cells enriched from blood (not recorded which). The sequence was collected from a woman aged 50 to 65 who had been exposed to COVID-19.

This CDR3 is CASSYDRGPTEAFF. The CDR3 bases are TGTGCCAGCAGCTACGACAGGGGGCCCACTGAAGCTTTCTTT. The chain couples TRBV3-1 (or the pseudogene TRBV3-2) to TRBJ1-1; 10 bases match TRBD1. The CDR3 spans 14 residues. In germline, CDR1 is LGHDT, CDR2 YNNKEL (reference sequence). V lost 5 bases, J lost 4 bases, and 4 bases stayed unmatched.